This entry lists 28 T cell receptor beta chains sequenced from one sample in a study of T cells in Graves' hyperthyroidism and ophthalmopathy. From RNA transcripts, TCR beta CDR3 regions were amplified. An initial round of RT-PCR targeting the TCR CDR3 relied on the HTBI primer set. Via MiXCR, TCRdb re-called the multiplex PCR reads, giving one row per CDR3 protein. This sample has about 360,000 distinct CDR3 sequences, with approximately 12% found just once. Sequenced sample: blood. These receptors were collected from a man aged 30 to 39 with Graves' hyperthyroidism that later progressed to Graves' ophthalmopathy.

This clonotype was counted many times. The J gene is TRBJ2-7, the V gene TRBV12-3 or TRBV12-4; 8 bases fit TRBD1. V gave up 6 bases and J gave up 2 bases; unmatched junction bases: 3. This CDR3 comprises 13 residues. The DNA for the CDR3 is TGTGCCAGCAGGGGACAGGTAACCTACGAGCAGTACTTC. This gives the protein CASRGQVTYEQYF.

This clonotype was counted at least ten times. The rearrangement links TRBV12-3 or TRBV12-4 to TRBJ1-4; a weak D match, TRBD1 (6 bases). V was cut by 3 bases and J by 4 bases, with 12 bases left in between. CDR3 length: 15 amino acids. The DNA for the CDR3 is TGTGCCAGCAGTTTTGGGGGACAAAATAATGAAAAACTGTTTTTT. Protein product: CASSFGGQNNEKLFF.

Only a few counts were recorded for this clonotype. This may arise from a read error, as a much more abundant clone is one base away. The CDR3 DNA sequence: TGTGCCAGCAGTGAATCAGGGGGCACCGGGGAGCTGTTTTTT. This translates into CASSESGGTGELFF. The chain joins TRBV25-1 to TRBJ2-2, with TRBD1 matching over 7 bases. Unmatched junction bases numbered 0, after V lost 1 base and J lost 4 bases. Germline values: CDR1 MGHDK, CDR2 SYGVNS. The CDR3 is 14 amino acids.

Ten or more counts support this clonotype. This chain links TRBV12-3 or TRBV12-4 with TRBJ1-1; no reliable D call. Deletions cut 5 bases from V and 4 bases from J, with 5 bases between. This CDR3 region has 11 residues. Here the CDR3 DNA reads TGTGCCAGCAGTAGGGCCACTGAAGCTTTCTTT. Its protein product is CASSRATEAFF.

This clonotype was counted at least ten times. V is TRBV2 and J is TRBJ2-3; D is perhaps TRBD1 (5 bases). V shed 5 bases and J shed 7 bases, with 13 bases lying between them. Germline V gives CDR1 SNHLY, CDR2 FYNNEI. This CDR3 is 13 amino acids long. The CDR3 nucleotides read TGTGCCAGCAGTCTGGACACCCGCCATACGCAGTATTTT. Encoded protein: CASSLDTRHTQYF.

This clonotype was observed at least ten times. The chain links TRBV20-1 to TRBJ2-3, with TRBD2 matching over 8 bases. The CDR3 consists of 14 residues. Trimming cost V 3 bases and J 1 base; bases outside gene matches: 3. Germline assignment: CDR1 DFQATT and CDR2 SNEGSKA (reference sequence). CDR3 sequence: CSARKTSGTDTQYF. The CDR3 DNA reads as TGCAGTGCTAGGAAGACTAGCGGCACAGATACGCAGTATTTT.

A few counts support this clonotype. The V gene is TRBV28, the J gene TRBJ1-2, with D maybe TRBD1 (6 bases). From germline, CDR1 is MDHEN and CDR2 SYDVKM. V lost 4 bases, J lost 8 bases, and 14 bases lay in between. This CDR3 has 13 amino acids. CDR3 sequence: CASSWGGGRGYTF. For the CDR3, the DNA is TGTGCCAGCAGTTGGGGGGGGGGCCGAGGCTACACCTTC.

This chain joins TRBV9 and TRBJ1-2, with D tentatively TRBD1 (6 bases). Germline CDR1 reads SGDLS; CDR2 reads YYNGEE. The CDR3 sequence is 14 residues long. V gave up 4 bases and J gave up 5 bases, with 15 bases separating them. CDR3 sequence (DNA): TGTGCCAGCAGCCCATTAGGGGGGGCTTATGGCTACACCTTC. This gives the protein CASSPLGGAYGYTF.

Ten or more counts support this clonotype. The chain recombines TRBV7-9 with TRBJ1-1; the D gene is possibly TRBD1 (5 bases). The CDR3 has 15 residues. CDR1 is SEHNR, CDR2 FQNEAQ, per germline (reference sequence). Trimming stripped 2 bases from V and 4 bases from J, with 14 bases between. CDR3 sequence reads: CASSLRRDGGTEAFF. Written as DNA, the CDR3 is TGTGCCAGCAGCTTAAGGAGGGACGGGGGCACTGAAGCTTTCTTT.

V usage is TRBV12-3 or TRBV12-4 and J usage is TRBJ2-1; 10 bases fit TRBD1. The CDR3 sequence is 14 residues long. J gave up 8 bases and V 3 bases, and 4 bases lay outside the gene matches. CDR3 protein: CASSFRQGAHEQFF. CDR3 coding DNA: TGTGCCAGCAGTTTTAGACAGGGGGCGCATGAGCAGTTCTTC.

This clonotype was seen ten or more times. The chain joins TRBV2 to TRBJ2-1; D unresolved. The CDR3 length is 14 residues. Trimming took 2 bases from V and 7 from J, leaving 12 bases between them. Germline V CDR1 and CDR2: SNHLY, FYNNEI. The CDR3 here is CASSESWGFNEQFF. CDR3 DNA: TGTGCCAGCAGTGAATCATGGGGTTTTAATGAGCAGTTCTTC.

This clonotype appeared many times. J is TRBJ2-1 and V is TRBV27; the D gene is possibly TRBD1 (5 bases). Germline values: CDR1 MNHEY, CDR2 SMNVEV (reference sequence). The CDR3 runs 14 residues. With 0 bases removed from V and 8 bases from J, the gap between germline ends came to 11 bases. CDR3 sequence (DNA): TGTGCCAGCAGTTTATCAGGGGATTGGGATGAGCAGTTCTTC. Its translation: CASSLSGDWDEQFF.

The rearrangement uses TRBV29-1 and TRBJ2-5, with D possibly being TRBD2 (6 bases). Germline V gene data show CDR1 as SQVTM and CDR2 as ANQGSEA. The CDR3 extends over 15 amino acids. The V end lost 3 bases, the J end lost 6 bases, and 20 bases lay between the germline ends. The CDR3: CSVDYWRGLMKTQYF. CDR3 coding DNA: TGCAGCGTTGATTACTGGCGGGGCCTGATGAAGACCCAGTACTTC.

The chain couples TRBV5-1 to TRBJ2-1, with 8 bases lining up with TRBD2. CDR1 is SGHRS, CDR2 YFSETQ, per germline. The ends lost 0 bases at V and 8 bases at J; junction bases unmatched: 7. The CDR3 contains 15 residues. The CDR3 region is CASSLARRGDDEQFF. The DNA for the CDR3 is TGCGCCAGCAGCTTGGCCAGGCGGGGGGATGATGAGCAGTTCTTC.

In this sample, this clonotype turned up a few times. Here the CDR3 reads CASSPPGTYGYTF. The CDR3, as DNA: TGTGCCAGCTCACCACCGGGAACTTATGGCTACACCTTC. The chain is built from TRBV18 and TRBJ1-2; D uncertain. CDR1 KGHSH and CDR2 LQKENI come from the germline V gene. The V end was cut by 0 bases, the J end by 5 bases, with 7 bases between. The CDR3 spans 13 residues.

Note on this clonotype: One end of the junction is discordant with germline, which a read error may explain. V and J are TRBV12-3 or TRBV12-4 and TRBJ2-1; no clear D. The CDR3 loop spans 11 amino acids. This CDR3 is CASSDFNGQFF. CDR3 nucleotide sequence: TGTGCCAGCAGCGACTTTAATGGGCAGTTCTTC.

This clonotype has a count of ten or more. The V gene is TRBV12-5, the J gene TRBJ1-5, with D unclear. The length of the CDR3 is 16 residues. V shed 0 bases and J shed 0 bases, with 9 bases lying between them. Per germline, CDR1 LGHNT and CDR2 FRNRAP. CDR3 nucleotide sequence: TGTGCTAGTGGTTTGGTAGGTTCAGATAGCAATCAGCCCCAGCATTTT. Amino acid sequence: CASGLVGSDSNQPQHF.

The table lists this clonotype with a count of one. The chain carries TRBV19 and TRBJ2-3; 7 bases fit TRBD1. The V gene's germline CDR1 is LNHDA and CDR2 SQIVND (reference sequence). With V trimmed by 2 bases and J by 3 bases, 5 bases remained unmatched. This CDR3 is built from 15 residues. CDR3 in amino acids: CASSIRGRETDTQYF. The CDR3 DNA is TGTGCCAGTAGTATAAGGGGGCGAGAGACAGATACGCAGTATTTT.

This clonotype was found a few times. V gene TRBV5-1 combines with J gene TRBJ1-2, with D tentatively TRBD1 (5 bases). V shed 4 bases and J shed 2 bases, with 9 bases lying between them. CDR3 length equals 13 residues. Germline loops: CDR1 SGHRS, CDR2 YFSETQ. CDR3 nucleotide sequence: TGCGCCAGCAGCCTACAGGCGAACTATGGCTACACCTTC. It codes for CASSLQANYGYTF.

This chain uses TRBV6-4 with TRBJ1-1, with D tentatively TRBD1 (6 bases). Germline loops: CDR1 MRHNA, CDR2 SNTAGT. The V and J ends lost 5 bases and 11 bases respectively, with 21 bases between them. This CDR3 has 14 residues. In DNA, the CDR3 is TGTGCCAGCAGTTATTACGGACAGATCACGGGGGCTTTCTTT. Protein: CASSYYGQITGAFF.

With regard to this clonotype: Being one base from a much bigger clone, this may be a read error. The CDR3 coding sequence is TGTGCCAACAGAAGGACTAGCGCAGATACGCAGTATTTT. Protein product: CANRRTSADTQYF. The rearrangement uses TRBV6-2 or TRBV6-3 and TRBJ2-3, with 9 nucleotides matching TRBD2. This CDR3 is 13 amino acids long. Germline CDR1 and CDR2: MNHEY and SVGEGT. V dropped 10 bases and J dropped 4; count of bases not matched to a gene: 6.

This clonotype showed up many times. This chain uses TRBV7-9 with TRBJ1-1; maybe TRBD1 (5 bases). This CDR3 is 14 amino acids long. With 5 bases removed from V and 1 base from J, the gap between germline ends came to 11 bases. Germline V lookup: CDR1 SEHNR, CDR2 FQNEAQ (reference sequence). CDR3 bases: TGTGCCAGCAGCAAGGGACGGTCGAACACTGAAGCTTTCTTT. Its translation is CASSKGRSNTEAFF.

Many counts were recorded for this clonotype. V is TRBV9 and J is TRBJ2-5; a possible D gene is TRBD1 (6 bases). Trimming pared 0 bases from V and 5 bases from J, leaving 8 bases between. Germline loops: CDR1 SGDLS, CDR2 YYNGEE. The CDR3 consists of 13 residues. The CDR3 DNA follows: TGTGCCAGCAGCGTAGCAGGGGAGGAGACCCAGTACTTC. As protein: CASSVAGEETQYF.

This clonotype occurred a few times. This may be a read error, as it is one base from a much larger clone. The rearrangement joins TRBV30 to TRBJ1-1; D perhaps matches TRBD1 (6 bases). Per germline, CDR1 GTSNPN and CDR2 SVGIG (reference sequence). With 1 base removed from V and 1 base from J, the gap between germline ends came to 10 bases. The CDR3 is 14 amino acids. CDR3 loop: CAWSAGAWNTEAFF. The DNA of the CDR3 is TGTGCCTGGAGTGCGGGGGCCTGGAACACTGAAGCTTTCTTT.

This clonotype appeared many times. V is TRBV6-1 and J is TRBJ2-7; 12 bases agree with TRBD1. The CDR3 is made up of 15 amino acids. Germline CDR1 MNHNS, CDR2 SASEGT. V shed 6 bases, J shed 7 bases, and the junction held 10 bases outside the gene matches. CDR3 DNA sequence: TGTGCCAGCAGACCGGGACAGGGGGCGTTTGGTGAGCAGTACTTC. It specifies CASRPGQGAFGEQYF.

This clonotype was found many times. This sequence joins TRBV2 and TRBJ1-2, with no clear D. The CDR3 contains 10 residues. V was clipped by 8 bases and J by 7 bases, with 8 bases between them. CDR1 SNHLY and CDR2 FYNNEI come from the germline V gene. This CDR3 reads CASGGTGYTF. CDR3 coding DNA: TGTGCCAGCGGCGGCACTGGCTACACCTTC.

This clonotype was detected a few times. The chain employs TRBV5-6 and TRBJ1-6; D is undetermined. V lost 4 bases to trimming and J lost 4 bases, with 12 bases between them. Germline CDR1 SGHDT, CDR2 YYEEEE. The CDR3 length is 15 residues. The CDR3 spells CASSTRGGYNSPLHF. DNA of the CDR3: TGTGCCAGCAGCACCCGGGGAGGGTATAATTCACCCCTCCACTTT.

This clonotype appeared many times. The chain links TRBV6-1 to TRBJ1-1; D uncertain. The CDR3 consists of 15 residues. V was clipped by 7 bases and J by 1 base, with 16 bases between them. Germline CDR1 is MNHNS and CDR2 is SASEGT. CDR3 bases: TGTGCCAGCACCCCACATAGGGTTTGGAACACTGAAGCTTTCTTT. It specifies CASTPHRVWNTEAFF.